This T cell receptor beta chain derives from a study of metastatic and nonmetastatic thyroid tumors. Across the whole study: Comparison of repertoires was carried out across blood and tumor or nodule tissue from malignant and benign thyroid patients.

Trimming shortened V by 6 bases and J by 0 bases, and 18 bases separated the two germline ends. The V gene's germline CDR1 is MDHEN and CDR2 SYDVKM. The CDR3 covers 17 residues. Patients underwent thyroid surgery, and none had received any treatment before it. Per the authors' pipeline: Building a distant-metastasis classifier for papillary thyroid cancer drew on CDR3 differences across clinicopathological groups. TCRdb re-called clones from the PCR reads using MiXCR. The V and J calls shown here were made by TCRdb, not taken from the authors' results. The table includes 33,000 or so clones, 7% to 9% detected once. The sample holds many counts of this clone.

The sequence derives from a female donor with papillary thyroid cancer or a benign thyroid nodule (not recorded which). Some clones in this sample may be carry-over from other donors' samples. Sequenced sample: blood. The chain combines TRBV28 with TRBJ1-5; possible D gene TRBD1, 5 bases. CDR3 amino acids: CASSPSGTGYSNQPQHF. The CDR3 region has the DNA TGTGCCAGCAGCCCCTCGGGGACGGGATATAGCAATCAGCCCCAGCATTTT.